This is a list of T cell receptor beta chains from one sample in a study of glioma-infiltrating T cells. TCRdb reprocessed the multiplex PCR reads with MiXCR, giving one entry per CDR3 protein. The profile shows fewer than 250,000 distinct CDR3 sequences, 25% to 35% of them singletons. Sequencing input: glioma tissue, nonneoplastic brain tissue, or PBMCs (not recorded which). These receptors all come from a human donor with low-grade glioma or glioblastoma, undergoing nonglioma brain surgery, or in good health (not recorded which). Each CDR3 is given with its conserved first and last residue. The order of the fields is J gene, V gene, CDR3 protein.

TRBJ2-1 | TRBV11-1 | CASSSYAFLAGGSDEQFF
TRBJ2-4 | TRBV12-5 | CARGRGQGEIQYF
TRBJ2-7 | TRBV6-2/TRBV6-3 | CASSYPYRDEQYF
TRBJ2-6 | TRBV12-5 | CASGSTGTGDSGANVLTF
TRBJ1-1 | TRBV12-3/TRBV12-4 | CASSSQENTEAFF
TRBJ2-1 | TRBV7-2 | CVSSVLAGGKNNEQFF
TRBJ2-1 | TRBV29-1 | CSVEKVNEQFF
TRBJ2-3 | TRBV2 | CASSESSFTDTQYF
TRBJ1-2 | TRBV6-1 | CASRMTQGANYGCAF
TRBJ2-2 | TRBV20-1 | CSARQGDRSNTGELFF
TRBJ2-1 | TRBV4-3 | CASSQERSRGRNEQFF
TRBJ2-5 | TRBV6-1 | CASSRGGTSGIMQETQYF
TRBJ2-1 | TRBV7-6 | CASSRPGYRGPHEQFF
TRBJ2-3 | TRBV20-1 | CSARPYSYRGGTDTQYF
TRBJ1-5 | TRBV20-1 | CSASKGAQVNQPQHF
TRBJ2-3 | TRBV7-9 | CASSLGLDPDTQYF
TRBJ2-1 | TRBV4-1 | CASSQGPGLAYNEQFF
TRBJ1-5 | TRBV6-9 | CASSSGQSGGPQHF
TRBJ2-2 | TRBV19 | CASSITGDAGELFF
TRBJ2-7 | TRBV27 | CASSLTASYEQYF
TRBJ2-1 | TRBV2 | CATSRDTPWDEQFF
TRBJ2-7 | TRBV5-1 | CASRVRGDDHEQYF